The rows below give T cell receptor beta chains drawn from one sample of a study of beta chain features in type 1 diabetes. The table came from immunoSEQ multiplex PCR; TCRdb's copy has only in-frame clones and leaves some out. This table has 300,000 to 350,000 clones, roughly 15% appearing once. Sequencing was done on a sample of central memory CD4+ T cells from blood. The receptors come from a man younger than 40 in good health. CDR3s include the opening cysteine and the closing phenylalanine or tryptophan.

v_gene	j_gene	CDR3aa
TRBV30	TRBJ1-2	CAWSGDRGSGYTF
TRBV9	TRBJ1-3	CASSVDPGQGLSGNTIYF
TRBV5-6	TRBJ2-2	CASSSSGGGTNTGELFF
TRBV5-1	TRBJ2-7	CASSLSQVYEQYF
TRBV11-2	TRBJ2-7	CASSLGGTRSYEQYF
TRBV19	TRBJ2-4	CASSIDSGLPRGIQYF
TRBV7-2	TRBJ1-3	CASSGDRENTIYF
TRBV14	TRBJ1-2	CASSQTRQGGYTF
TRBV4-2	TRBJ1-2	CASSQLGMDGYTF
TRBV7-2	TRBJ2-4	CASSWDRDARIGKNIQYF
TRBV5-1	TRBJ2-3	CASSFGGGPDTQYF
TRBV6-4	TRBJ1-2	CASSYPPDGLYGYTF
TRBV7-2	TRBJ1-6	CASSSTTGLDSPLHF
TRBV10-3	TRBJ2-1	CAISDPSTSGKRNEQFF
TRBV6-6	TRBJ2-7	CATYTDYEQYF
TRBV2	TRBJ2-5	CASSGGKAGFETQYF
TRBV7-9	TRBJ2-3	CASSFIDTQYF
TRBV7-9	TRBJ1-4	CASSFTGNEKLFF
TRBV19	TRBJ2-2	CASRKEREVPGELFF
TRBV4-1	TRBJ1-1	CASRGTLRNTEAFF
TRBV4-3	TRBJ1-5	CASSQDPAQRQPQHF
TRBV15	TRBJ2-1	CATSRELAGSMQFF
TRBV7-9	TRBJ2-3	CASSLAQGVNTQYF
TRBV6-4	TRBJ2-3	CASSYSGGTGSSTDTQYF
TRBV6-1	TRBJ2-1	CASSYGRHQFF
TRBV9	TRBJ1-2	CASSDLGQGPSDYGYTF
TRBV7-8	TRBJ2-5	CASSLRATIAETQYF
TRBV11-3	TRBJ1-1	CASSLSSGGNTEAFF
TRBV10-3	TRBJ1-6	CAIGWQGNSPLHF
TRBV6-5	TRBJ2-2	CASSRGTGGTGELFF
TRBV7-8	TRBJ2-2	CASSLRGSGNTGELFF
TRBV4-3	TRBJ1-2	CASSQDLQGGGYTF
TRBV5-1	TRBJ1-3	CASSLGSGISSGNTIYF
TRBV5-5	TRBJ1-2	CASSQLGQGKYTF
TRBV9	TRBJ2-6	CASSPGSLGANVLTF
TRBV6-6	TRBJ2-1	CASSPIGQGSYNEQFF
TRBV27	TRBJ1-2	CASSFQGLGYTF
TRBV27	TRBJ1-5	CASSFPDQPQHF
TRBV5-1	TRBJ1-5	CASSLTTGDSNQPQHF
TRBV19	TRBJ1-5	CASSIARRVGQPQHF
TRBV7-8	TRBJ2-1	CASSVRGTRETDEQFF
TRBV4-2	TRBJ1-2	CASSQEYQGALYGYTF
TRBV7-2	TRBJ2-1	CASSKTSGGGGEQFF